This T cell receptor beta chain appears in the sequencing data of a study of CD8 T cells in ankylosing spondylitis. The CDR3 consists of 16 residues. Looked up from germline, CDR1 is LNHNV and CDR2 is YYDKDF (reference sequence). V trimming: 5 bases; J trimming: 3 bases; junction bases outside the gene matches: 9. This clonotype was seen a few times. Its antigen is unidentified. Molecular-barcoded quantitative 5'-RACE produced these TCR beta libraries. MiXCR, run by TCRdb on the 5' RACE reads, gives a single entry per CDR3 protein. The sample lists roughly 670,000 distinct CDR3 sequences, over 15% occurring once. Notes on the study in general: CD8+ disease-linked clones were present at relatively low frequencies in blood. Disease-linked clones reportedly concentrated significantly in matched ankylosing spondylitis synovial fluid. Among TCR beta sequences, a motif of several highly homologous variants appeared characteristic of ankylosing spondylitis blood.

The source material was blood, either unsorted or a sorted T cell fraction (not recorded which). V gene TRBV15 combines with J gene TRBJ1-1, with 10 bases that match TRBD1. This sequence originates from a male donor with ankylosing spondylitis. CDR3: CATSPGHGTGDTEAFF. DNA of the CDR3: TGTGCCACCAGCCCCGGCCACGGGACAGGGGACACTGAAGCTTTCTTT. Based on the CDR3 plus reference TRBV15 and TRBJ1-1, the full variable domain is DAMVIQNPRYQVTQFGKPVTLSCSQTLNHNVMYWYQQKSSQAPKLLFHYYDKDFNNEADTPDNFQSRRPNTSFCFLDIRSPGLGDTAMYLCATSPGHGTGDTEAFFGQGTRLTVV.